What follows are 9 T cell receptor beta chains derived from one specimen sequenced in a study of post-analysis software for immune sequencing data. Their specific antigens are unknown. Study outcomes and limitations: TRBV5-6, TRBV5-1 and TRBV20-1 belonged to a set of roughly five TRBV segments that were more frequent in patients than controls.

TCR beta cDNA libraries had unique molecular identifiers. Using its own MiXCR run on the PCR reads, TCRdb lists one record per CDR3 protein. Of some 890,000 distinct CDR3 sequences detected, 53% appear once; the ten largest clones hold approximately 4.4%. Input material: blood. These receptors were taken from a girl aged 5-17 years with multiple sclerosis.

This clonotype was observed a handful of times. The V and J genes are TRBV20-1 and TRBJ2-3; 7 nucleotides align to TRBD1. Per germline, CDR1 DFQATT and CDR2 SNEGSKA (reference sequence). CDR3 length: 11 amino acids. V lost 6 bases to trimming and J lost 6 bases; unmatched junction nucleotides: 3. The DNA for the CDR3 is TGCAGTGCCCCACAGGGGGATACGCAGTATTTT. Protein product: CSAPQGDTQYF.

This chain connects TRBV20-1 to TRBJ2-7, with 8 bases matching TRBD1. CDR1 and CDR2 from the germline V gene are DFQATT and SNEGSKA (reference sequence). Trimming at V came to 7 bases and at J to 6 bases, leaving 14 bases not matched to a gene. The CDR3 extends over 14 amino acids. Here the CDR3 reads CSVTKGTGLREQYF. The CDR3 DNA sequence: TGCAGTGTTACTAAGGGGACAGGTTTACGCGAGCAGTACTTC.

This clonotype was seen a single time. J is TRBJ2-1 and V is TRBV4-2; 15 bases are a match to TRBD2. The J segment lost 10 bases and the V segment lost 1 base, leaving 2 bases of the junction unmatched. In germline, CDR1 is LGHNA, CDR2 YNFKEQ. This CDR3 contains 15 residues. DNA of the CDR3: TGTGCCAGCAGCCAAGGGGGACTAGCGGGGGGCGAGCAGTTCTTC. It codes for CASSQGGLAGGEQFF.

This clonotype was seen only once. The chain uses TRBV3-1 and TRBJ2-6; D might be TRBD1 (5 bases). V lost 0 bases, J lost 5 bases, and 11 bases lay in between. The CDR3 is 16 amino acids. CDR1 and CDR2 from the germline V gene are LGHDT and YNNKEL (reference sequence). The CDR3 loop reads CASSQDLGVRANVLTF. The CDR3 region has the DNA TGTGCCAGCAGCCAAGATTTAGGGGTTCGGGCCAACGTCCTGACTTTC. Full variable domain (missing parts from reference TRBV3-1 and TRBJ2-6): DTAVSQTPKYLVTQMGNDKSIKCEQNLGHDTMYWYKQDSKKFLKIMFSYNNKELIINETVPNRFSPKSPDKAHLNLHINSLELGDSAVYFCASSQDLGVRANVLTFGAGSRLTVL.

The CDR3 nucleotides are TGCAGTGCTAGAGTGAGCGGGGGGGCGGTCCGAGAGACCCAGTACTTC. This gives the protein CSARVSGGAVRETQYF. The chain combines TRBV20-1 with TRBJ2-7; 10 nucleotides match TRBD2. The end of the DNA fits TRBJ2-5 better, so the J call may be wrong. Germline CDR1 DFQATT, CDR2 SNEGSKA (reference sequence). The CDR3 has 16 amino acids.

In its sample, this clonotype was seen a few times. The chain recombines TRBV5-1 with TRBJ2-7, with 14 bases matching TRBD2. CDR1 and CDR2 from the germline V gene are SGHRS and YFSETQ. The CDR3 loop spans 19 amino acids. Trimming took 4 bases from V and 7 from J; bases not matched to a gene: 19. The CDR3 region is CASSTYTGTSGGRTGEQYF. The CDR3 DNA reads as TGCGCCAGCAGCACATACACCGGGACTAGCGGGGGCAGAACGGGAGAGCAGTACTTC. Using reference TRBV5-1 and TRBJ2-7 for the parts outside the CDR3, the full variable domain is KAGVTQTPRYLIKTRGQQVTLSCSPISGHRSVSWYQQTPGQGLQFLFEYFSETQRNKGNFPGRFSGRQFSNSRSEMNVSTLELGDSALYLCASSTYTGTSGGRTGEQYFGPGTRLTVT.

As to this clonotype: The germline gene is not matched at one end of the junction; a read error may be the cause. The V and J genes are TRBV12-5 and TRBJ2-3; D remains unclear. Germline V gene lookup returns CDR1 LGHNT and CDR2 FRNRAP. The CDR3 has 14 residues. This CDR3 reads CASGSHTGTDTQYF. As DNA, the CDR3 is TGCGCTAGTGGTTCCCATACTGGCACAGATACGCAGTATTTT. The whole variable domain, filled in from reference TRBV12-5 and TRBJ2-3, reads DARVTQTPRHKVTEMGQEVTMRCQPILGHNTVFWYRQTMMQGLELLAYFRNRAPLDDSGMPKDRFSAEMPDATLATLKIQPSEPRDSAVYFCASGSHTGTDTQYFGPGTRLTVL.

The gene calls are TRBV20-1 and TRBJ1-2; D is ambiguous. The CDR3 consists of 14 residues. V was shortened by 2 bases and J by 4 bases, with 14 bases between the two germline ends. The germline CDR1 and CDR2 sequences are DFQATT and SNEGSKA (reference sequence). As DNA, the CDR3 is TGCAGTGCTAGACCTCGGGAGGAAACCTATGGCTACACCTTC. This sequence encodes CSARPREETYGYTF.

This rearrangement joins TRBV5-1 to TRBJ2-7; D uncertain. V was trimmed by 0 bases and J by 3 bases, leaving 13 bases between them. The CDR3 is 15 amino acids. Germline values: CDR1 SGHRS, CDR2 YFSETQ. The CDR3 reads CASSLVGGRDYEQYF. The CDR3 DNA sequence: TGCGCCAGCAGCTTGGTAGGCGGTAGGGACTACGAGCAGTACTTC.